Included here is one TCR beta chain sequence, with context. The antigen is not known. This specimen comes from a study of identical twins. Points from the study as a whole: Zero-insertion results could be subject to partial confounding by invariant MAIT and iNKT cells. Among out-of-frame alpha sequences shared by twins, low generation probability occurred in excess.

TCRdb recomputed calls from the 5' RACE reads with MiXCR, one row per CDR3 protein. Altogether approximately 1.8 million distinct CDR3 sequences are present, about 31% being singletons, with the ten largest covering less than 0.35%. The CDR3 consists of 14 residues. Germline-derived CDR1 and CDR2 are PRHDT and FYEKMQ (reference sequence). V gave up 5 bases and J gave up 6 bases, with 16 bases separating them. The clonotype comes from a newborn girl in good health. Sequenced material: cord blood. The J gene is TRBJ1-2, the V gene TRBV13, with D maybe TRBD1 (6 bases). The CDR3 sequence is CASSRTGTPHGYTF. Written as DNA, the CDR3 is TGTGCCAGCAGCCGTACCGGGACACCCCATGGCTACACCTTC.